This entry concerns a single T cell receptor beta chain. Its antigen remains unidentified. These data originate in a study of shared clonotypes between healthy human individuals. J gave up 4 bases and V 0 bases, and 7 bases lay outside the gene matches. The CDR3 is made up of 19 amino acids. Libraries were prepared by immunoSEQ multiplex PCR; TCRdb keeps only in-frame clonotypes and omits some of them. The sample lists about 1 million clones, about 75% occurring once. Notes on the study in general: Several donors showed sharing of around 5% of naive CD4 clonotypes. Generation probabilities of non-shared clonotypes were lower (relative to those shared by all four donors). An expected dependence of interdonor clonotype sharing on sequencing depth was noted.

Sequencing was carried out using memory CD4+ T cells sorted from blood. Subset defined: CD45RA-negative fraction. The chain is built from TRBV23-1 and TRBJ2-2, with TRBD2 matching 14 bases. TRBV23-1 is given ORF status, its function remaining uncertain. The TCR sequence derives from a man younger than 30 in good health. DNA of the CDR3: TGCGCCAGCAGTCAATCGAGACTAGCGGGAGGGCCTGGCACCGGGGAGCTGTTTTTT. Translated: CASSQSRLAGGPGTGELFF.